This T cell receptor (beta chain) was sequenced for a study of pediatric ulcerative colitis. Note on this clone: Its target is unknown.

Before the diagnostic colonoscopy, ulcerative colitis patients were free of immunosuppressive medication. Colonoscopy and blood draw happened at the same time. The data were produced by immunoSEQ multiplex PCR, yet TCRdb's version contains in-frame clones alone and is incomplete. In the table there are around 64,000 clones, around 80% of which are singletons. General study points: Repertoires came from total lymphocyte DNA, not specific subsets.

The sample comprised blood. The TCR was taken from a boy younger than 18 with moderate ulcerative colitis.

CDR3 protein: CSVLWQANTEAFF. CDR3 DNA: TGCAGCGTTCTGTGGCAGGCGAACACTGAAGCTTTCTTT. The chain recombines TRBV29-1 with TRBJ1-1, with D uncertain. In germline, CDR1 is SQVTM, CDR2 ANQGSEA. V lost 5 bases to trimming and J lost 1 base, with 11 bases between them. This CDR3 is built from 13 residues.